Each of the 30 T cell receptor beta chains below was sequenced from the same sample in a study of technical replicates of blood from several donors. Data came from immunoSEQ multiplex PCR; TCRdb stores just in-frame clones and leaves some out. The sample includes tens of thousands of clones, around 83% of them seen just once. Sequenced sample: PBMCs. Receptors were obtained from a human donor in good health. Some clones in this sample may be carry-over from other donors' samples.

The chain is built from TRBV5-1 and TRBJ2-5, with 9 bases identical to TRBD2. Germline V gene lookup returns CDR1 SGHRS and CDR2 YFSETQ. V lost 4 bases, J lost 4 bases, and 5 bases stayed unmatched. CDR3 length: 14 amino acids. In nucleotides, the CDR3 is TGCGCCAGCAGCGATGCGGGGGGGCCAGAGACCCAGTACTTC. Protein product: CASSDAGGPETQYF.

Here the CDR3 reads CASARGQGEAFF. The CDR3 DNA is TGTGCTAGTGCTAGAGGGCAGGGGGAAGCTTTCTTT. J is TRBJ1-1 and V is TRBV12-5; D possibly corresponds to TRBD1 (6 bases). CDR1 LGHNT and CDR2 FRNRAP come from the germline V gene. V gave up 7 bases and J gave up 8 bases, with 14 bases separating them. The CDR3 is 12 residues long. Complete variable domain (other parts from reference TRBV12-5 and TRBJ1-1): DARVTQTPRHKVTEMGQEVTMRCQPILGHNTVFWYRQTMMQGLELLAYFRNRAPLDDSGMPKDRFSAEMPDATLATLKIQPSEPRDSAVYFCASARGQGEAFFGQGTRLTVV.

This clone was detected a few times. The genes are TRBV29-1 and TRBJ1-1; TRBD1 matches at 7 bases. The V gene's germline CDR1 is SQVTM and CDR2 ANQGSEA. CDR3 size: 12 residues. The ends lost 4 bases at V and 4 bases at J; junction bases unmatched: 3. The CDR3 nucleotides are TGCAGCGTTGGACAGGGCGGCACTGAAGCTTTCTTT. It yields the protein CSVGQGGTEAFF.

The chain employs TRBV6-7 and TRBJ2-2, with a possible D match to TRBD2 (6 bases). TRBV6-7 is an ORF, and what it does is uncertain. Trimming removed 5 bases from V and 7 bases from J, with 14 bases in between. CDR3 size: 14 residues. The CDR3 sequence is CASSRKRVSGELFF. The CDR3 DNA sequence: TGTGCCAGCAGTCGGAAGCGGGTCAGCGGGGAGCTGTTTTTT.

The chain combines TRBV5-1 with TRBJ2-7, with D possibly TRBD2 on 6 matching bases. This CDR3 contains 14 residues. Deletions cut 4 bases from V and 6 bases from J, with 17 bases between. Germline CDR1 SGHRS, CDR2 YFSETQ. The CDR3 loop reads CASSPRQRASEQYF. The CDR3 bases are TGCGCCAGCAGCCCGAGACAGCGGGCCAGCGAGCAGTACTTC.

The J gene is TRBJ1-1, the V gene TRBV2; D is unresolved. V was pared by 7 bases and J by 4 bases, with 4 bases between. Germline values: CDR1 SNHLY, CDR2 FYNNEI. The CDR3 covers 10 residues. The CDR3 nucleotides are TGTGCCAGCATCTCCACTGAAGCTTTCTTT. Translated, it gives CASISTEAFF. Variable domain in full (rest from reference TRBV2 and TRBJ1-1): EPEVTQTPSHQVTQMGQEVILRCVPISNHLYFYWYRQILGQKVEFLVSFYNNEISEKSEIFDDQFSVERPDGSNFTLKIRSTKLEDSAMYFCASISTEAFFGQGTRLTVV.

The sample holds one count of this clone. The V gene is TRBV30, the J gene TRBJ1-3; D is perhaps TRBD1 (5 bases). The CDR3 length is 17 residues. V was cut by 0 bases and J by 0 bases, with 15 bases left in between. Germline V gene sequence: CDR1 GTSNPN, CDR2 SVGIG (reference sequence). The CDR3 here is CAWSVRQWGGSGNTIYF. The CDR3 bases are TGTGCCTGGAGTGTACGCCAGTGGGGGGGCTCTGGAAACACCATATATTTT.

This chain joins TRBV9 and TRBJ1-5, with a weak D call TRBD1 (5 bases). Germline loops: CDR1 SGDLS, CDR2 YYNGEE. Trimming cost V 4 bases and J 0 bases, with 11 bases left between them. The length of the CDR3 is 15 residues. In DNA form, the CDR3 reads TGTGCCAGCAGCCTCCGGGGGGATAGCAATCAGCCCCAGCATTTT. It is translated as CASSLRGDSNQPQHF.

For this clone: One junction end does not reproduce the germline sequence, and a read error may be involved. This chain uses TRBV2 with TRBJ2-7, with TRBD2 identical over 7 bases. Germline CDR1 reads SNHLY; CDR2 reads FYNNEI. The CDR3 length is 13 residues. CDR3 protein: CASSRDYSYEQYF. For the CDR3, the DNA is TGTGCCAGCAGCCGGGACTACTCCTATGAGCAGTACTTC.

This clone was recorded once. The rearrangement joins TRBV6-5 to TRBJ1-2; D not resolved. CDR3 size: 16 residues. In germline, CDR1 is MNHEY, CDR2 SVGAGI. V was clipped by 0 bases and J by 2 bases, with 13 bases between them. Here the CDR3 reads CASSYSNSQLNYGYTF. The CDR3 DNA sequence: TGTGCCAGCAGTTACTCGAATTCACAGTTGAACTATGGCTACACCTTC.

The rearrangement uses TRBV4-2 and TRBJ2-7; 7 nucleotides match TRBD2. Unmatched junction bases numbered 4, after V lost 0 bases and J lost 2 bases. Germline loops: CDR1 LGHNA, CDR2 YNFKEQ. The CDR3 covers 15 residues. The CDR3 bases are TGTGCCAGCAGCCAAGACCTAGCGGTAACCTACGAGCAGTACTTC. It translates to CASSQDLAVTYEQYF.

V is TRBV19 and J is TRBJ1-1; 7 bases map to TRBD1. CDR1 LNHDA and CDR2 SQIVND come from the germline V gene (reference sequence). The CDR3 has 14 residues. The V gene end was trimmed by 3 bases and the J gene end by 6 bases; junction bases not matched to a gene: 7. This CDR3 reads CASSIVQGVAEAFF. The CDR3 DNA follows: TGTGCCAGTAGTATTGTGCAGGGGGTGGCTGAAGCTTTCTTT. Together with reference TRBV19 and TRBJ1-1, the CDR3 gives the full variable domain: DGGITQSPKYLFRKEGQNVTLSCEQNLNHDAMYWYRQDPGQGLRLIYYSQIVNDFQKGDIAEGYSVSREKKESFPLTVTSAQKNPTAFYLCASSIVQGVAEAFFGQGTRLTVV.

The J gene is TRBJ2-3, the V gene TRBV12-5; D may be TRBD1 (6 bases). This CDR3 is built from 14 residues. Looked up from germline, CDR1 is LGHNT and CDR2 is FRNRAP. V gave up 5 bases and J gave up 2 bases, with 11 bases separating them. CDR3 sequence (DNA): TGTGCTAGTGGTGCCGGACAGCACACAGATACGCAGTATTTT. Translated, it gives CASGAGQHTDTQYF.

The chain links TRBV7-9 to TRBJ2-1, with TRBD2 as a possible D gene (6 bases). This CDR3 contains 13 residues. V was shortened by 2 bases and J by 8 bases, with 10 bases between the two germline ends. Germline CDR1 SEHNR, CDR2 FQNEAQ (reference sequence). The DNA of the CDR3 is TGTGCCAGCAGCTTATTAGGAGGGGATGAGCAGTTCTTC. Translated, it gives CASSLLGGDEQFF. The full variable domain, with the rest looked up from reference TRBV7-9 and TRBJ2-1, is DTGVSQNPRHKITKRGQNVTFRCDPISEHNRLYWYRQTLGQGPEFLTYFQNEAQLEKSRLLSDRFSAERPKGSFSTLEIQRTEQGDSAMYLCASSLLGGDEQFFGPGTRLTVL.

The chain carries TRBV7-8 and TRBJ2-7; perhaps TRBD1 as D (6 bases). This CDR3 is built from 15 residues. The germline V and J ends were trimmed by 2 bases and 2 bases, with 13 bases remaining between them. Germline CDR1 reads SGHVS; CDR2 reads FQNEAQ. In DNA, the CDR3 is TGTGCCAGCAGCTTAAGGACAGTGGGCCCCTACGAGCAGTACTTC. This encodes CASSLRTVGPYEQYF.

This chain connects TRBV5-1 to TRBJ1-1; possibly TRBD1 for D (6 bases). Trimming removed 4 bases at V and 12 bases at J, with 19 bases between. This CDR3 has 13 amino acids. Germline values: CDR1 SGHRS, CDR2 YFSETQ. The CDR3 bases are TGCGCCAGCAGCACCATGCGGGGGCAGGTTACTTTCTTT. Encoded protein: CASSTMRGQVTFF.

This clone appeared a single time. This chain links TRBV9 with TRBJ2-1; possibly TRBD2 for D (6 bases). This CDR3 spans 14 amino acids. V shed 0 bases and J shed 8 bases, with 12 bases lying between them. CDR1 and CDR2 from the germline V gene are SGDLS and YYNGEE. DNA for the CDR3: TGTGCCAGCAGCGTAGGCACTAGCACCCATGAGCAGTTCTTC. The encoded protein is CASSVGTSTHEQFF.

The chain uses TRBV19 and TRBJ2-5; TRBD1 is a possible D gene (6 bases). Trimming left V 1 base short and J 5 bases short, with 14 bases between. The CDR3 has 15 residues. Germline V lookup: CDR1 LNHDA, CDR2 SQIVND (reference sequence). CDR3 DNA: TGTGCCAGTAGTATAGTGAGGGGGTTTGGGGAGACCCAGTACTTC. It codes for CASSIVRGFGETQYF.

V is TRBV10-3 and J is TRBJ2-7, with 8 bases matching TRBD2. Germline V gene sequence: CDR1 ENHRY, CDR2 SYGVKD. The trim removed 10 bases at V and 0 bases at J, leaving 8 bases unmatched. This CDR3 contains 14 residues. CDR3 amino acids: CATDPGGSSYEQYF. CDR3 bases: TGTGCCACCGATCCGGGGGGGAGCTCCTACGAGCAGTACTTC.

The J gene is TRBJ2-7, the V gene TRBV16; no reliable D call. With 0 bases removed from V and 4 bases from J, the gap between germline ends came to 7 bases. This CDR3 region has 13 residues. Germline V gene data show CDR1 as KGHSY and CDR2 as FQNENV. The CDR3 spells CASSQSVVYEQYF. CDR3 coding DNA: TGTGCCAGCAGCCAATCGGTAGTGTACGAGCAGTACTTC.

As for this clone: Compared with germline, one end of the junction differs, possibly owing to a read error. The chain combines TRBV15 with TRBJ2-3; D is perhaps TRBD1 (5 bases). This CDR3 comprises 14 residues. Germline CDR1 and CDR2: LNHNV and YYDKDF (reference sequence). CDR3 DNA: TGTGCCACCAGCAGAGATAGTGTCACAGGTACGCAGTATTTT. The encoded protein is CATSRDSVTGTQYF.

The J gene is TRBJ2-5, the V gene TRBV7-6; no clear D gene. This CDR3 is 13 amino acids long. Germline CDR1 SGHVS, CDR2 FNYEAQ. V lost 7 bases and J lost 13, with 22 bases in between. The CDR3 sequence is CASIPSDFGSLYF. In DNA form, the CDR3 reads TGTGCCAGCATCCCGTCCGACTTCGGCTCGCTGTACTTC.

The V and J genes are TRBV4-3 and TRBJ2-1; TRBD2 might be the D (6 bases). V lost 0 bases, J lost 8 bases, and 17 bases lay in between. The V gene's germline CDR1 is LGHNA and CDR2 YSLEER. The length of the CDR3 is 16 residues. The CDR3, as DNA: TGCGCCAGCAGCCAAGATTGGGCTAGCGCGTCCTATGAGCAGTTCTTC. The encoded protein is CASSQDWASASYEQFF.

J is TRBJ1-6 and V is TRBV27; possibly TRBD1 for D (5 bases). CDR1 is MNHEY and CDR2 is SMNVEV in the germline V gene (reference sequence). CDR3 size: 21 residues. V was pared by 0 bases and J by 0 bases, with 21 bases between. The CDR3 DNA reads as TGTGCCAGCAGTTTATCCTTTTGGTCCAAGCGGGGACCCTCCTATAATTCACCCCTCCACTTT. Its protein product is CASSLSFWSKRGPSYNSPLHF.

The chain recombines TRBV5-4 with TRBJ2-2, with 7 bases aligning to TRBD1. Germline V CDR1 and CDR2: SGHNT, YYREEE (reference sequence). The CDR3 has 16 amino acids. Trimming took 4 bases from V and 1 from J; bases not matched to a gene: 7. CDR3 amino acids: CASSPMGQRNTGELFF. CDR3 DNA: TGTGCCAGCAGCCCGATGGGACAGAGGAACACCGGGGAGCTGTTTTTT.

This chain links TRBV5-4 with TRBJ1-5, with a possible D match to TRBD1 (5 bases). Germline CDR1 and CDR2: SGHNT and YYREEE (reference sequence). Trimming took 3 bases from V and 1 from J, leaving 11 bases between them. This CDR3 region has 15 residues. CDR3 amino acids: CASSYDGGSNQPQHF. The CDR3 bases are TGTGCCAGCAGCTACGACGGGGGGAGCAATCAGCCCCAGCATTTT.

The chain carries TRBV10-3 and TRBJ1-1; no definite D call. This CDR3 is 14 amino acids long. The V end was cut by 3 bases, the J end by 2 bases, with 10 bases between. Looked up from germline, CDR1 is ENHRY and CDR2 is SYGVKD. CDR3 residues: CAISETRGNTEAFF. CDR3 sequence (DNA): TGTGCCATCAGTGAAACCCGGGGAAACACTGAAGCTTTCTTT.

CDR3 region: CASSLAGTSGTGELFF. The CDR3 nucleotides read TGTGCCAGCAGCTTGGCCGGGACTAGTGGTACCGGGGAGCTGTTTTTT. V usage is TRBV5-4 and J usage is TRBJ2-2; 8 nucleotides match TRBD2. The CDR3 is made up of 16 amino acids. Germline CDR1 and CDR2: SGHNT and YYREEE (reference sequence). J gave up 5 bases and V 0 bases, and 6 bases lay outside the gene matches.

The rearrangement links TRBV4-2 to TRBJ2-4, with 10 nucleotides matching TRBD2. Germline-derived CDR1 and CDR2 are LGHNA and YNFKEQ. The ends lost 4 bases at V and 2 bases at J; junction bases unmatched: 8. The CDR3 length is 17 residues. The CDR3 region is CASSLRSGRETKNIQYF. In DNA, the CDR3 is TGTGCCAGCAGCCTTAGAAGCGGGAGGGAGACCAAAAACATTCAGTACTTC.

The V gene is TRBV18, the J gene TRBJ1-5; tentative D call: TRBD1 (5 bases). Germline loops: CDR1 KGHSH, CDR2 LQKENI. The CDR3 loop spans 15 amino acids. V lost 3 bases and J 9 bases, leaving 18 bases between the germline ends. The CDR3 sequence: CASSPSSGAVGPQHF. Written as DNA, the CDR3 is TGTGCCAGCTCACCTAGCAGCGGGGCCGTAGGGCCCCAGCATTTT.